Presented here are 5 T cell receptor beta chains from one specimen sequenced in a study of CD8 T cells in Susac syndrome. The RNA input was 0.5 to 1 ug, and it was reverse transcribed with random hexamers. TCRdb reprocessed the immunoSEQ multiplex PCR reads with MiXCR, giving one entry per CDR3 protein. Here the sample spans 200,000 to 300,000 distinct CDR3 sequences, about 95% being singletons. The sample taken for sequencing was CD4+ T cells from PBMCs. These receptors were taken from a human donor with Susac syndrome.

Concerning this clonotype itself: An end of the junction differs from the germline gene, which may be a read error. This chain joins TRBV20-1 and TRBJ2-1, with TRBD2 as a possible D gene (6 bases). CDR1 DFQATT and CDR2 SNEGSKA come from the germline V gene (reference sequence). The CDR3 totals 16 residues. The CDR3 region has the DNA TGCAGTGCTAGGGACCCATGGGACTTCTCCAACAATGAGCAGTTCTTC. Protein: CSARDPWDFSNNEQFF.

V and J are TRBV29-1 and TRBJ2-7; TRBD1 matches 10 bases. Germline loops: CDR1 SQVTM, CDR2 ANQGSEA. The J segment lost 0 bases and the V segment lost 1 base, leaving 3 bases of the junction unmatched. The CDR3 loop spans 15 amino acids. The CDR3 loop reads CSVEAGTGVSYEQYF. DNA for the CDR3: TGCAGCGTTGAAGCGGGGACAGGGGTCTCCTACGAGCAGTACTTC.

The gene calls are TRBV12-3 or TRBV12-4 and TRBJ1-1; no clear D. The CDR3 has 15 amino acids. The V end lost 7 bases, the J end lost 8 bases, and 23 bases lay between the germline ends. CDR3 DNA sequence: TGTGCCAGCACCGTCCCAATTGGGTCCAAGGTCGAAGCTTTCTTT. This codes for CASTVPIGSKVEAFF.

The CDR3 protein is CASSPTRNTEAFF. As DNA, the CDR3 is TGTGCCAGCAGCCCGACAAGGAACACTGAAGCTTTCTTT. V is TRBV7-3 and J is TRBJ1-1; D gene unclear. Germline CDR1 is SGHTA and CDR2 is FQGTGA. The CDR3 totals 13 residues. The germline V and J ends were trimmed by 5 bases and 1 base, with 8 bases remaining between them.

The CDR3 loop is CASSPGTGLREQYF. The CDR3 coding sequence is TGTGCCAGCAGCCCCGGGACAGGGTTGAGGGAGCAGTACTTC. V is TRBV7-3 and J is TRBJ2-7; 9 bases line up with TRBD1. CDR1 is SGHTA and CDR2 is FQGTGA in the germline V gene. There are 14 residues in the CDR3. The trim removed 5 bases at V and 7 bases at J, leaving 9 bases unmatched.